The rows below give T cell receptor beta chains drawn from one sample of a study of blood T cell repertoires in COVID-19. Method: immunoSEQ multiplex PCR; TCRdb's copy keeps in-frame clones and lacks some. This sample yields approximately 140,000 clones, of which about four fifths are seen a single time; more than 9.5% belongs to the top ten. What was sequenced was peripheral blood. These receptors came from a man aged 35 to 55 with active or convalescent COVID-19. Each CDR3 is given with its conserved first and last residue. D genes are given only for firm matches. Rows give clone size only sometimes, using once, few, many, or a class for an expanded clone.

>.|TRBV18|TRBJ1-2|once
CASSEEGGNYGYTF
TGTGCCAGCTCGGAGGAGGGAGGGAACTATGGCTACACCTTC
>.|TRBV9|TRBJ1-3|.
CASSVAGRVTGNTIYF
TGTGCCAGCAGCGTAGCAGGCAGGGTGACTGGAAACACCATATATTTT
>TRBD1|TRBV9|TRBJ1-3|.
CASSLTGGSGNTIYF
TGTGCCAGCAGCCTGACAGGGGGCTCTGGAAACACCATATATTTT
>TRBD1|TRBV19|TRBJ1-6|few
CASSRQGASYNSPLHF
TGTGCCAGTAGCCGACAGGGGGCATCCTATAATTCACCCCTCCACTTT
>.|TRBV7-2|TRBJ1-1|.
CASSLMGMNTEAFF
TGTGCCAGCAGCTTGATGGGCATGAACACTGAAGCTTTCTTT
>TRBD1|TRBV18|TRBJ2-2|.
CASSQREDRGTGELFF
TGTGCCAGCTCTCAAAGGGAGGACAGGGGAACCGGGGAGCTGTTTTTT
>.|TRBV5-1|TRBJ1-5|.
CASSLGGHSNQPQHF
TGCGCCAGCAGCTTGGGAGGTCATAGCAATCAGCCCCAGCATTTT
>TRBD1|TRBV28|TRBJ2-3|.
CASTRRGRTDTQYF
TGTGCCAGCACTCGCAGGGGGCGCACAGATACGCAGTATTTT
>TRBD2|TRBV7-9|TRBJ2-7|.
CASSPRGGSSSYEQYF
TGTGCCAGCAGCCCGCGGGGGGGATCCTCTTCCTACGAGCAGTACTTC
>TRBD2|TRBV7-9|TRBJ2-5|.
CASSLSPGTSLETQYF
TGTGCCAGCAGCTTATCTCCTGGGACTAGTCTCGAGACCCAGTACTTC
>TRBD1|TRBV29-1|TRBJ2-6|.
CSVVVNRGRSGANVLTF
TGCAGCGTTGTGGTGAACAGGGGGCGCTCTGGGGCCAACGTCCTGACTTTC
>TRBD1|TRBV6-5|TRBJ2-7|few
CASRTGTGISYEQYF
TGTGCCAGCAGGACCGGGACAGGGATTTCCTACGAGCAGTACTTC
>.|TRBV25-1|TRBJ2-3|.
CASSEPGRGTDTQYF
TGTGCCAGCAGTGAACCGGGCAGGGGCACAGATACGCAGTATTTT
>.|TRBV7-9|TRBJ1-2|.
CASSLGRASANYGYTF
TGTGCCAGCAGCTTGGGCAGGGCATCGGCTAACTATGGCTACACCTTC
>TRBD1|TRBV29-1|TRBJ2-5|once
CSVIQGGGETQYF
TGCAGCGTTATCCAAGGGGGCGGGGAGACCCAGTACTTC
>TRBD2|TRBV7-9|TRBJ2-7|.
CASSLGLAGSDEQYF
TGTGCCAGCAGCTTGGGACTAGCGGGGTCAGACGAGCAGTACTTC
>.|TRBV19|TRBJ2-3|.
CASSIGTLSTDTQYF
TGTGCCAGTAGTATAGGCACTCTTAGCACAGATACGCAGTATTTT
>TRBD2|TRBV6-5|TRBJ2-7|once
CASSYGSGGAYEQYF
TGTGCCAGCAGTTACGGGTCGGGGGGAGCCTACGAGCAGTACTTC
>.|TRBV5-5|TRBJ2-1|.
CASSFSSSYNEQFF
TGTGCCAGCAGCTTTAGTAGCTCCTACAATGAGCAGTTCTTC
>TRBD1|TRBV7-2|TRBJ1-2|.
CASSQYQGDYGYTF
TGTGCCAGCAGCCAATATCAGGGGGACTATGGCTACACCTTC